The sample holds many counts of the clone carrying this T cell receptor (beta chain). TCRdb called clones again from the PCR reads with MiXCR. The sample yields approximately 41,000 clones, 28% seen once. The data were obtained in a study of metastatic and nonmetastatic thyroid tumors. Patients had received no treatment of any kind before thyroid surgery. This CDR3 region has 15 residues. Deletions cut 5 bases from V and 8 bases from J, with 19 bases between. CDR1 and CDR2 from the germline V gene are SGHVS and FQNEAQ. This clonotype was sampled from a male donor with papillary thyroid cancer or a benign thyroid nodule (not recorded which). Some clones in this sample may be carry-over from other donors' samples. The sequencing input was blood. This chain joins TRBV7-8 and TRBJ2-1; D is unresolved. CDR3 amino acids: CASSAHMLGRHEQFF. CDR3 nucleotides: TGTGCCAGCAGCGCCCATATGCTAGGACGCCATGAGCAGTTCTTC.